This T cell receptor (beta chain) is drawn from a study of naive CD8 T cells in extremely preterm neonates. This clone has a single count. Antigen specificity is unknown. Sequenced by immunoSEQ multiplex PCR; TCRdb stores in-frame clones only, minus some. There are about 7,300 clones in the sample; approximately 90% occur only once, and 0.4% to 0.55% lies in the top ten. Study-level findings and limits: Shared CDR3 nucleotide sequences: preterm roughly 2.7%, term approximately 0.37%, children about 0.03%, adults roughly 0.01%.

The germline V gene encodes CDR1 MNHEY and CDR2 SVGAGI. The V and J ends lost 2 bases and 6 bases respectively, with 5 bases between them. The CDR3 is 12 residues long. Elective cesarean births at 37-41 weeks, without labor or membrane rupture, supplied the cord blood. The sequence came from a newborn in good health. Sequenced: naive CD8+ T cells from cord blood. V is TRBV6-5 and J is TRBJ2-1; a possible D gene is TRBD1 (5 bases). The CDR3 coding sequence is TGTGCCAGCAGTTACAGGGGCAATGAGCAGTTCTTC. Translated: CASSYRGNEQFF.